Below are 21 T cell receptor beta chains sequenced from a single sample in a study of shared clonotypes between healthy human individuals. Sequencing was performed with immunoSEQ multiplex PCR; in TCRdb, only in-frame clones are kept and a portion is missing. The sample holds approximately 2,200,000 clones, about 92% seen once. Terminally differentiated effector memory CD45RA+ cells were excluded by CCR7 positive selection of CD45RO-negative cells. What was sequenced was naive CD8+ T cells from PBMCs. Receptors originate from a young man in good health. Some clones in this sample may be carry-over from other donors' samples.

A word on this clone: Other DNA sequences in the sample encode the same CDR3. The chain is built from TRBV28 and TRBJ1-5; 10 nucleotides line up with TRBD1. V lost 3 bases to trimming and J lost 6 bases; unmatched junction nucleotides: 2. Germline values: CDR1 MDHEN, CDR2 SYDVKM. CDR3 length: 14 residues. The CDR3 spells CASSLTGGGQPQHF. CDR3 sequence (DNA): TGTGCCAGCAGTTTGACAGGGGGCGGTCAGCCCCAGCATTTT.

This chain uses TRBV4-1 with TRBJ1-2; D gene uncertain. The CDR3 length is 15 residues. Trimming shortened V by 0 bases and J by 5 bases, and 13 bases separated the two germline ends. Germline CDR1 is MGHRA and CDR2 is YSYEKL. CDR3 region: CASSQEDRLGYGYTF. The DNA of the CDR3 is TGCGCCAGCAGCCAAGAAGACCGCCTGGGGTATGGCTACACCTTC.

This chain uses TRBV7-9 with TRBJ2-3; D unclear. Trimming cost V 2 bases and J 6 bases, with 9 bases left between them. This CDR3 has 13 residues. Germline V gene data show CDR1 as SEHNR and CDR2 as FQNEAQ (reference sequence). The DNA for the CDR3 is TGTGCCAGCAGCTTAATAGCCCCCGATACGCAGTATTTT. Translating it yields CASSLIAPDTQYF.

The V gene is TRBV11-2, the J gene TRBJ2-7, with D perhaps assigned TRBD1 or TRBD2 (5 bases each). The CDR3 contains 14 residues. Germline V gene data show CDR1 as SGHAT and CDR2 as FQNNGV. Deletions cut 4 bases from V and 5 bases from J, with 15 bases between. The CDR3 here is CASSSSGTADEQYF. DNA of the CDR3: TGTGCCAGCAGCTCCTCCGGGACCGCCGACGAGCAGTACTTC. Full variable domain (outside the CDR3, taken from reference TRBV11-2 and TRBJ2-7): EAGVAQSPRYKIIEKRQSVAFWCNPISGHATLYWYQQILGQGPKLLIQFQNNGVVDDSQLPKDRFSAERLKGVDSTLKIQPAKLEDSAVYLCASSSSGTADEQYFGPGTRLTVT.

This chain connects TRBV25-1 to TRBJ2-1; D is possibly TRBD1 (6 bases). The CDR3 extends over 14 amino acids. V was clipped by 5 bases and J by 8 bases, with 16 bases between them. Germline loops: CDR1 MGHDK, CDR2 SYGVNS. CDR3 in amino acids: CASSSRGRGDEQFF. The CDR3 coding sequence is TGTGCCAGCAGTTCCAGGGGTCGGGGCGATGAGCAGTTCTTC.

This chain uses TRBV19 with TRBJ1-1, with D uncertain. V was clipped by 5 bases and J by 4 bases, with 14 bases between them. From germline, CDR1 is LNHDA and CDR2 SQIVND (reference sequence). CDR3 length equals 14 residues. The CDR3 region has the DNA TGTGCCAGTAGTTTCAGAGGGTCGGGCACTGAAGCTTTCTTT. This gives the protein CASSFRGSGTEAFF.

V is TRBV7-9 and J is TRBJ1-1; the D is unclear. The CDR3 loop spans 13 amino acids. V lost 4 bases to trimming and J lost 6 bases, with 12 bases between them. CDR1 SEHNR and CDR2 FQNEAQ come from the germline V gene (reference sequence). This CDR3 is CASSSTTRPEAFF. The CDR3 DNA reads TGTGCCAGCAGCTCAACCACCCGACCTGAAGCTTTCTTT.

This chain links TRBV5-1 with TRBJ2-3; weak D call: TRBD1 (5 bases). Germline lookup yields CDR1 SGHRS and CDR2 YFSETQ. The CDR3 contains 16 residues. Trimming took 2 bases from V and 2 from J, leaving 15 bases between them. The chain's CDR3 is CASSLTGITITDTQYF. Here the CDR3 DNA reads TGCGCCAGCAGCTTAACAGGAATCACCATCACAGATACGCAGTATTTT.

This chain connects TRBV5-4 to TRBJ2-1, with 13 bases fitting TRBD2. The CDR3 spans 15 residues. Looked up from germline, CDR1 is SGHNT and CDR2 is YYREEE (reference sequence). With V trimmed by 4 bases and J by 8 bases, 6 bases remained unmatched. The CDR3 protein is CASSPGLAGVHEQFF. DNA for the CDR3: TGTGCCAGCAGCCCTGGACTAGCGGGAGTACATGAGCAGTTCTTC.

CDR3 sequence: CASSIGSAAEQYF. The DNA for the CDR3 is TGTGCCAGTAGTATCGGCTCTGCTGCCGAGCAGTACTTC. V usage is TRBV19 and J usage is TRBJ2-7; D remains unclear. The V end was cut by 3 bases, the J end by 6 bases, with 12 bases between. The germline CDR1 and CDR2 sequences are LNHDA and SQIVND (reference sequence). This CDR3 spans 13 amino acids.

The V gene is TRBV27, the J gene TRBJ2-5, with D possibly being TRBD1 (5 bases). With 4 bases removed from V and 5 bases from J, the gap between germline ends came to 20 bases. This CDR3 comprises 16 residues. Germline lookup yields CDR1 MNHEY and CDR2 SMNVEV (reference sequence). In nucleotides, the CDR3 is TGTGCCAGCAGTTCCACCTTGAGCCTACAGGCTGAGACCCAGTACTTC. It encodes CASSSTLSLQAETQYF.

V and J are TRBV27 and TRBJ2-2; 8 bases fit TRBD1. Trimming at V came to 0 bases and at J to 7 bases, leaving 10 bases not matched to a gene. Germline assignment: CDR1 MNHEY and CDR2 SMNVEV (reference sequence). This CDR3 is 17 amino acids long. The CDR3 is CASSLSFGQGWGGELFF. CDR3 DNA sequence: TGTGCCAGCAGTTTATCGTTCGGACAGGGCTGGGGCGGGGAGCTGTTTTTT.

The chain recombines TRBV7-6 with TRBJ2-2; 10 bases are a match to TRBD2. Looked up from germline, CDR1 is SGHVS and CDR2 is FNYEAQ. The CDR3 covers 16 residues. With V trimmed by 3 bases and J by 7 bases, 8 bases remained unmatched. The CDR3 here is CASSFEREGLGGELFF. DNA for the CDR3: TGTGCCAGCAGCTTTGAGCGGGAGGGCCTGGGCGGGGAGCTGTTTTTT.

V gene TRBV28 combines with J gene TRBJ2-3; TRBD1 aligns across 7 bases. Germline V gene sequence: CDR1 MDHEN, CDR2 SYDVKM. Trimming cost V 4 bases and J 0 bases; bases outside gene matches: 10. The CDR3 is 17 amino acids. CDR3 bases: TGTGCCAGCAGTTCGAATTACAGGGGCACAAGCACAGATACGCAGTATTTT. Protein sequence: CASSSNYRGTSTDTQYF.

V and J are TRBV10-2 and TRBJ1-2; 9 bases map to TRBD1. Germline trimming cut 0 bases from V and 6 bases from J; bases unmatched to any gene: 5. The CDR3 extends over 15 amino acids. In germline, CDR1 is WSHSY, CDR2 SAAADI. The CDR3 bases are TGCGCCAGCAGTGAGTCTAGGACAGGGGCGGATGGCTACACCTTC. Protein product: CASSESRTGADGYTF.

The DNA of the CDR3 is TGTGCCAGCAGCGAACGGGACTTACGAGCAGGTGAAAAACTGTTTTTT. Its translation: CASSERDLRAGEKLFF. The chain links TRBV9 to TRBJ1-4; D possibly corresponds to TRBD1 (5 bases). Germline V gives CDR1 SGDLS, CDR2 YYNGEE. V was pared by 3 bases and J by 7 bases, with 19 bases between. The CDR3 extends over 16 amino acids.

This clone was seen once. DNA of the CDR3: TGTGCCACCAGCAGAGAGGTAACGGAGAGCTCCTACGAGCAGTACTTC. Protein sequence: CATSREVTESSYEQYF. The chain recombines TRBV15 with TRBJ2-7; the D is unclear. The CDR3 has 16 residues. Trimming removed 0 bases at V and 0 bases at J, with 12 bases between. Looked up from germline, CDR1 is LNHNV and CDR2 is YYDKDF (reference sequence).

The chain links TRBV7-8 to TRBJ2-6; tentative D call: TRBD2 (7 bases). V lost 4 bases to trimming and J lost 5 bases, with 15 bases between them. Germline CDR1 and CDR2: SGHVS and FQNEAQ. The CDR3 is 16 amino acids. CDR3 residues: CASSSGGGAWANVLTF. The CDR3 DNA sequence: TGTGCCAGCAGCTCCGGTGGGGGGGCCTGGGCCAACGTCCTGACTTTC.

This sequence joins TRBV28 and TRBJ2-7, with D maybe TRBD2 (6 bases). The CDR3 extends over 18 amino acids. The V gene's germline CDR1 is MDHEN and CDR2 SYDVKM. Trimming took off 6 bases at V and 2 bases at J, with 26 bases between the two ends. The CDR3 region has the DNA TGTGCCAGCAGCCCCCCGGCCGGACTATTAGGCGCTACCTACGAGCAGTACTTC. Amino acids: CASSPPAGLLGATYEQYF. Full variable domain (remainder filled in from reference TRBV28 and TRBJ2-7): DVKVTQSSRYLVKRTGEKVFLECVQDMDHENMFWYRQDPGLGLRLIYFSYDVKMKEKGDIPEGYSVSREKKERFSLILESASTNQTSMYLCASSPPAGLLGATYEQYFGPGTRLTVT.

This clone came up a few times. The J gene is TRBJ1-1, the V gene TRBV2; no definite D call. Germline V gene data show CDR1 as SNHLY and CDR2 as FYNNEI. Deletions cut 4 bases from V and 1 base from J, with 7 bases between. The CDR3 contains 13 residues. This CDR3 is CASSVKGNTEAFF. CDR3 coding DNA: TGTGCCAGCAGTGTTAAGGGGAACACTGAAGCTTTCTTT.

The chain recombines TRBV7-7 with TRBJ2-1; D not resolved. The CDR3 contains 13 residues. Germline CDR1 reads SSHAT; CDR2 reads FNYEAQ (reference sequence). The V gene lost 1 base and the J gene lost 10 bases, with 11 bases spanning the gap. DNA of the CDR3: TGTGCCAGCAGCTTAGGGGGAAAGACAGAGCAGTTCTTC. It specifies CASSLGGKTEQFF.